This T cell receptor (beta chain) was found in a study of cytomegalovirus exposure and HLA in healthy donors. The method was immunoSEQ multiplex PCR; TCRdb's version includes in-frame clones alone and lacks a portion of them. The sample records fewer than 70,000 clones, 90% being singletons. Whole-study findings and limits: CMV antigen specificity of three CMV-associated chains was confirmed in vitro. Rarity marked most TCR sequences, yet some public TCRs occurred in many donors.

Concerning this clone: Its target is unknown.

This CDR3 contains 15 residues. V shed 6 bases and J 1 base; nucleotides not matched to a gene: 4. Germline CDR1 is MNHEY and CDR2 is SVGAGI. This TCR was recovered from a man between 18 and 35 years old in good health and CMV-seronegative. The sequenced material came from PBMCs. J is TRBJ1-3 and V is TRBV6-5; 9 bases align to TRBD1. DNA of the CDR3: TGTGCCAGCAGCTCCGGGACAGGGTCTGGAAACACCATATATTTT. Residues: CASSSGTGSGNTIYF.